These 30 T cell receptor beta chains were sequenced from one sample in a study of T-cell reconstitution after alpha-beta-depleted transplantation in children. Preparation of the TCRbeta library involved a method that used unique molecular identifiers. Each CDR3 protein gets one entry after TCRdb re-called the PCR reads with MiXCR. The sample lists about 150,000 distinct CDR3 sequences; 11% were seen once. Sequenced material: PBMCs, taken before TCRalphabeta/CD19-depleted stem cell transplant. The receptors here all came from a boy younger than 10 with acute myeloid leukemia, due to receive a stem cell transplant.

Ten or more counts support this clonotype. The rearrangement links TRBV12-3 or TRBV12-4 to TRBJ2-7; no firm D call. This CDR3 spans 13 amino acids. V lost 2 bases and J lost 10, with 15 bases in between. Written as DNA, the CDR3 is TGTGCCAGCAGTTTACCTGGTATCGCGGATCAGTACTTC. This translates into CASSLPGIADQYF.

This clonotype was counted many times. The gene calls are TRBV7-2 and TRBJ1-4, with 7 bases aligning to TRBD1. This CDR3 is built from 14 residues. Germline values: CDR1 SGHTA, CDR2 FQGNSA. V lost 5 bases to trimming and J lost 5 bases; unmatched junction nucleotides: 5. CDR3 DNA sequence: TGTGCCAGCAGCCCGGACAGGCGAAATGAAAAACTGTTTTTT. Translating gives CASSPDRRNEKLFF.

The chain carries TRBV28 and TRBJ2-3; D perhaps matches TRBD2 (7 bases). Trimming removed 8 bases from V and 3 bases from J, with 12 bases in between. This CDR3 is built from 13 residues. Germline values: CDR1 MDHEN, CDR2 SYDVKM. The CDR3 region is CASGGAGTDTQYF. The CDR3 DNA follows: TGTGCCAGCGGGGGGGCTGGAACAGATACGCAGTATTTT. The whole variable domain, filled in from reference TRBV28 and TRBJ2-3, reads DVKVTQSSRYLVKRTGEKVFLECVQDMDHENMFWYRQDPGLGLRLIYFSYDVKMKEKGDIPEGYSVSREKKERFSLILESASTNQTSMYLCASGGAGTDTQYFGPGTRLTVL.

The sample holds many counts of this clonotype. The chain employs TRBV4-2 and TRBJ1-6; D possibly corresponds to TRBD1 (6 bases). The V end was cut by 0 bases, the J end by 9 bases, with 15 bases between. The germline gives CDR1 LGHNA, CDR2 YNFKEQ. The CDR3 is 16 residues long. CDR3 loop: CASSQEVQGLGSPLHF. The CDR3 DNA reads as TGTGCCAGCAGCCAAGAAGTTCAGGGGTTGGGTTCACCCCTCCACTTT.

In its sample, this clonotype was seen many times. The rearrangement links TRBV7-8 to TRBJ1-5; 9 nucleotides agree with TRBD1. The CDR3 is made up of 17 amino acids. Germline assignment: CDR1 SGHVS and CDR2 FQNEAQ. V lost 1 base and J lost 4; bases outside the gene matches: 8. CDR3 amino acids: CASSLVTGGDNNQPQHF. CDR3 DNA: TGTGCCAGCAGCTTAGTGACAGGGGGAGATAATAATCAGCCCCAGCATTTT.

This clonotype was seen at least ten times. The chain couples TRBV27 to TRBJ1-5; 9 positions match TRBD1. The CDR3 extends over 14 amino acids. V was pared by 7 bases and J by 7 bases, with 8 bases of the junction left unmatched. The germline V gene has CDR1 MNHEY and CDR2 SMNVEV (reference sequence). Here the CDR3 DNA reads TGTGCCAGCACAAGACAGGGGGGAGGGCAGCCCCAGCATTTT. It is translated as CASTRQGGGQPQHF.

As to this clonotype: A single base separates this from a much larger clone, so it may be a read error. The V call is TRBV3-1, the J call TRBJ2-1; TRBD2 matches 8 bases. Germline CDR1 reads LGHDT; CDR2 reads YNNKEL (reference sequence). This CDR3 has 15 residues. The CDR3 DNA reads as TGTGCCTGCAGCCAAGGTTGGCGGGGGGCGGATGAGCAGTTCTTC. This codes for CACSQGWRGADEQFF.

Many counts were recorded for this clonotype. The chain is built from TRBV7-8 and TRBJ2-2; possible D gene TRBD2, 6 bases. The germline V gene encodes CDR1 SGHVS and CDR2 FQNEAQ. Trimming cost V 5 bases and J 1 base, with 14 bases left between them. This CDR3 has 16 residues. The CDR3 bases are TGTGCCAGCAGCATATCTCTGCGGGAGAACACCGGGGAGCTGTTTTTT. This translates into CASSISLRENTGELFF.

This clonotype was picked up many times. This chain links TRBV7-2 with TRBJ2-3; 8 bases line up with TRBD1. Germline V gene sequence: CDR1 SGHTA, CDR2 FQGNSA. There are 14 residues in the CDR3. The J segment lost 0 bases and the V segment lost 5 bases, leaving 1 base of the junction unmatched. CDR3: CASSHRGSTDTQYF. The CDR3 DNA is TGTGCCAGCAGCCACAGGGGGAGCACAGATACGCAGTATTTT.

This clonotype was seen at least ten times. V and J are TRBV28 and TRBJ2-1; TRBD2 matches 7 bases. There are 16 residues in the CDR3. Germline V gene data show CDR1 as MDHEN and CDR2 as SYDVKM. V lost 7 bases to trimming and J lost 2 bases; unmatched junction nucleotides: 11. CDR3 in DNA: TGTGCCAGCACCCACGCCTCTAGCGGAGCCTACAATGAGCAGTTCTTC. Its translation is CASTHASSGAYNEQFF.

This clonotype was found many times. V is TRBV6-5 and J is TRBJ1-3, with TRBD1 identical over 8 bases. The CDR3 is made up of 15 amino acids. CDR1 is MNHEY and CDR2 is SVGAGI in the germline V gene. V gave up 4 bases and J gave up 4 bases; unmatched junction bases: 6. CDR3 loop: CASSLQGVQGNTIYF. Here the CDR3 DNA reads TGTGCCAGCAGTTTACAGGGGGTCCAAGGAAACACCATATATTTT.

This clonotype was seen many times. The chain joins TRBV7-8 to TRBJ2-5; D might be TRBD1 or TRBD2, each matching 6 bases. V was pared by 1 base and J by 9 bases, with 24 bases between. Germline V gene data show CDR1 as SGHVS and CDR2 as FQNEAQ. CDR3 length: 17 residues. For the CDR3, the DNA is TGTGCCAGCAGCTTAGGGCGGAGGGACACGGGTACCGGGGCCCAGTACTTC. Residues: CASSLGRRDTGTGAQYF.

This clonotype has a count of ten or more. This sequence joins TRBV5-1 and TRBJ2-3; a possible D gene is TRBD2 (6 bases). CDR1 and CDR2 (germline): SGHRS, YFSETQ. The CDR3 totals 13 residues. Deletions cut 1 base from V and 5 bases from J, with 8 bases between. In nucleotides, the CDR3 is TGCGCCAGCAGCTTGTTAGCGGAAGATACGCAGTATTTT. Its protein is CASSLLAEDTQYF. The whole variable domain, filled in from reference TRBV5-1 and TRBJ2-3, reads KAGVTQTPRYLIKTRGQQVTLSCSPISGHRSVSWYQQTPGQGLQFLFEYFSETQRNKGNFPGRFSGRQFSNSRSEMNVSTLELGDSALYLCASSLLAEDTQYFGPGTRLTVL.

This clonotype occurred many times. The gene calls are TRBV20-1 and TRBJ2-1, with D perhaps TRBD1 or TRBD2 (5 bases each). In germline, CDR1 is DFQATT, CDR2 SNEGSKA (reference sequence). V shed 1 base and J shed 7 bases, with 26 bases lying between them. This CDR3 has 18 residues. CDR3 protein: CSARAIWEGERMRNEQFF. For the CDR3, the DNA is TGCAGTGCTAGAGCGATTTGGGAAGGGGAGCGCATGAGGAATGAGCAGTTCTTC.

This clonotype showed up many times. The chain uses TRBV4-1 and TRBJ2-2; tentatively, D is TRBD1 or TRBD2 (5 bases each). V lost 3 bases, J lost 3 bases, and 8 bases lay in between. The CDR3 extends over 14 amino acids. The germline V gene encodes CDR1 MGHRA and CDR2 YSYEKL. The CDR3 sequence is CASSHLGDTGELFF. CDR3 coding DNA: TGCGCCAGCAGCCACCTGGGGGACACCGGGGAGCTGTTTTTT.

This clonotype occurred many times. The rearrangement joins TRBV5-1 to TRBJ2-2, with 7 bases fitting TRBD2. CDR3 length: 16 residues. Per the germline V gene, CDR1 is SGHRS and CDR2 is YFSETQ. After removal of 1 base from V and 2 bases from J, the junction contained 5 bases not matched to a gene. DNA of the CDR3: TGCGCCAGCAGCTTGTCTAGCGGTCTTAACACCGGGGAGCTGTTTTTT. This codes for CASSLSSGLNTGELFF.

This clonotype was counted many times. This chain links TRBV7-2 with TRBJ2-3; 12 nucleotides align to TRBD2. The J segment lost 7 bases and the V segment lost 4 bases, leaving 9 bases of the junction unmatched. CDR1 SGHTA and CDR2 FQGNSA come from the germline V gene. CDR3 length: 16 residues. The CDR3: CASSYLAGGDRYTQYF. The CDR3 bases are TGTGCCAGCAGCTATCTAGCGGGGGGGGATCGGTATACGCAGTATTTT.

At least ten counts were recorded for this clonotype. This chain joins TRBV4-2 and TRBJ2-3; D is unresolved. Germline CDR1 and CDR2: LGHNA and YNFKEQ. The V end lost 1 base, the J end lost 2 bases, and 7 bases lay between the germline ends. CDR3 length: 14 amino acids. CDR3 residues: CASSQGVATDTQYF. The CDR3 DNA sequence: TGTGCCAGCAGCCAAGGGGTAGCCACAGATACGCAGTATTTT.

The table lists this clonotype with many counts. The rearrangement joins TRBV12-3 or TRBV12-4 to TRBJ2-7; maybe TRBD1 (5 bases). V shed 5 bases and J shed 6 bases, with 14 bases lying between them. The CDR3 is made up of 13 amino acids. DNA of the CDR3: TGTGCCAGCAGTGGCTTGACAGTGGGCGAGCAGTACTTC. It translates to CASSGLTVGEQYF.

The gene calls are TRBV7-9 and TRBJ2-5, with 8 positions matching TRBD2. The CDR3 extends over 13 amino acids. In germline, CDR1 is SEHNR, CDR2 FQNEAQ (reference sequence). V gave up 4 bases and J gave up 4 bases; unmatched junction bases: 2. As DNA, the CDR3 is TGTGCCAGCAGCTACGGACTAGCAGAGACCCAGTACTTC. Translation: CASSYGLAETQYF.

The chain recombines TRBV12-2 with TRBJ2-2; the D call of TRBD1 is as the table states it, not checked on the DNA. TRBV12-2 has pseudogene status. CDR3 length: 16 amino acids. The CDR3 sequence is CASRSPTGSNTGELFF. The CDR3 bases are TGTGCAAGTCGCTCACCAACAGGGTCGAACACCGGGGAGCTGTTTTTT.

This clonotype has a count of ten or more. The chain is built from TRBV6-1 and TRBJ1-1; D perhaps matches TRBD1 (6 bases). The V and J ends lost 5 bases and 5 bases respectively, with 15 bases between them. The CDR3 spans 14 residues. Germline V CDR1 and CDR2: MNHNS, SASEGT. CDR3 DNA: TGTGCCAGCAGTCTCCGGGGGGGGCGGACTGAAGCTTTCTTT. It codes for CASSLRGGRTEAFF.

As DNA, the CDR3 is TGTGCCAGCCGCTCTGGGGCCAACGTCCTGACTTTC. Translation gives CASRSGANVLTF. The chain recombines TRBV3-1 with TRBJ2-6; D uncertain. Germline-derived CDR1 and CDR2 are LGHDT and YNNKEL (reference sequence). V shed 8 bases and J shed 0 bases, with 2 bases lying between them. The CDR3 consists of 12 residues.

This clonotype was observed many times. The V call is TRBV6-1, the J call TRBJ1-3; D ambiguous. The CDR3 contains 16 residues. CDR1 and CDR2 from the germline V gene are MNHNS and SASEGT. The V end was cut by 2 bases, the J end by 0 bases, with 11 bases between. CDR3 sequence (DNA): TGTGCCAGCAGTGAACCGGGTAGGGACTCTGGAAACACCATATATTTT. Encoded protein: CASSEPGRDSGNTIYF.

This clonotype was found many times. V and J are TRBV5-1 and TRBJ2-2, with TRBD1 matching 7 bases. The V segment lost 3 bases and the J segment 3 bases; nucleotides outside the gene matches: 17. Germline assignment: CDR1 SGHRS and CDR2 YFSETQ. The CDR3 totals 19 residues. The CDR3 nucleotides are TGCGCCAGCAGCTCTAATCTATCCCCTGACAGGGCCTACACCGGGGAGCTGTTTTTT. Its protein product is CASSSNLSPDRAYTGELFF.

In DNA form, the CDR3 reads TGTGCCAGCAGTTCCCCCGGGACAGGGTACAACGAGCAGTACTTC. It encodes CASSSPGTGYNEQYF. The genes are TRBV28 and TRBJ2-7; 9 bases fit TRBD1. Germline V gives CDR1 MDHEN, CDR2 SYDVKM. Losses at the gene ends were 4 bases for V and 5 bases for J; bases not matched to a gene: 9. CDR3 length: 15 residues.

In this sample, this clonotype turned up many times. V gene TRBV5-1 combines with J gene TRBJ1-1, with TRBD1 as a possible D gene (6 bases). Looked up from germline, CDR1 is SGHRS and CDR2 is YFSETQ. V was clipped by 3 bases and J by 0 bases, with 12 bases between them. This CDR3 has 15 residues. CDR3 nucleotide sequence: TGCGCCAGCAGCTGGTCGACAGGAATGAACACTGAAGCTTTCTTT. Residues: CASSWSTGMNTEAFF.

Ten or more counts support this clonotype. The V gene is TRBV12-3 or TRBV12-4, the J gene TRBJ2-3; no reliable D call. CDR3 size: 16 residues. Between the trimmed V and J ends, which lost 6 bases and 4 bases, there was a span of 20 bases. The CDR3 DNA follows: TGTGCCAGCAGACCGGGTGGGGTTACGGCCCCAGATACGCAGTATTTT. As protein: CASRPGGVTAPDTQYF.

This clonotype has ten or more counts. The V call is TRBV5-6, the J call TRBJ2-1; D remains ambiguous. Germline CDR1 SGHDT, CDR2 YYEEEE. This CDR3 spans 14 amino acids. V lost 2 bases to trimming and J lost 6 bases, with 12 bases between them. CDR3 coding DNA: TGTGCCAGCAGCTTATTCGGCTATATCAATGAGCAGTTCTTC. Its protein is CASSLFGYINEQFF. Using reference TRBV5-6 and TRBJ2-1 for the parts outside the CDR3, the full variable domain is DAGVTQSPTHLIKTRGQQVTLRCSPKSGHDTVSWYQQALGQGPQFIFQYYEEEERQRGNFPDRFSGHQFPNYSSELNVNALLLGDSALYLCASSLFGYINEQFFGPGTRLTVL.

This clonotype was recorded at least ten times. V and J are TRBV20-1 and TRBJ2-1, with unresolved D. The CDR3 is 12 residues long. V lost 3 bases and J 1 base, leaving 4 bases between the germline ends. CDR1 is DFQATT, CDR2 SNEGSKA, per germline (reference sequence). The CDR3 region has the DNA TGCAGTGCTAGTCGGTCCTACAATGAGCAGTTCTTC. Translating gives CSASRSYNEQFF.